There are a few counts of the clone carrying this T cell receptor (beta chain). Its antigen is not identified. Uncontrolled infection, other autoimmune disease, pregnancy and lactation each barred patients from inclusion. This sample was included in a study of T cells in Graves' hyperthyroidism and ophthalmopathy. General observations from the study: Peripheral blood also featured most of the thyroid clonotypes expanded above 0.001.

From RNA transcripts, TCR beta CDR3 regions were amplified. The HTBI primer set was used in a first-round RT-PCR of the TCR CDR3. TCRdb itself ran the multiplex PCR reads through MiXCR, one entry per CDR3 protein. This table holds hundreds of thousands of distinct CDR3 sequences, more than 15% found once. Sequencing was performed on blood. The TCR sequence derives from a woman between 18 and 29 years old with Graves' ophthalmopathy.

The DNA for the CDR3 is TGTGCCAGCAGTCCCGACGGGGACTCCTACAATGAGCAGTTCTTC. Translating gives CASSPDGDSYNEQFF. The chain employs TRBV2 and TRBJ2-1, with D perhaps TRBD2 (5 bases). This CDR3 spans 15 amino acids. Trimming stripped 5 bases from V and 0 bases from J, with 11 bases between. CDR1 SNHLY and CDR2 FYNNEI come from the germline V gene.